This is a list of T cell receptor beta chains from one sample in a study of cytomegalovirus exposure and HLA in healthy donors. Produced via immunoSEQ multiplex PCR; TCRdb's table is partial and in-frame only. This sample has fewer than 150,000 clones, with 78% found just once. Sequenced input: PBMCs. The receptors were gathered from a male donor in good health and CMV-seronegative. CDR3s include the opening cysteine and the closing phenylalanine or tryptophan. A D gene is named only where the DNA matches it firmly. For some rows the clone size is stated as once, few or many, or as a class when expanded; others skip it.

v_gene	j_gene	abundance	d_gene	CDR3nt	CDR3aa
TRBV27	TRBJ2-1	once	TRBD2	TGTGCCAGCAGTCTACCGCCGGGACTAGCGGGAACTAGGGAGCAGTTCTTC	CASSLPPGLAGTREQFF
TRBV5-6	TRBJ2-2	NA	TRBD1	TGTGCCAGCAGCTTGGGGGACAGGGAGATCGGGGAGCTGTTTTTT	CASSLGDREIGELFF
TRBV6-5	TRBJ2-7	once	TRBD2	TGTGCCAGCGCTAGCGGGGGCTACGAGCAGTACTTC	CASASGGYEQYF
TRBV19	TRBJ1-5	NA	NA	TGTGCCAGTAGTCAGGGTAGCAATCAGCCCCAGCATTTT	CASSQGSNQPQHF
TRBV4-3	TRBJ1-6	few	NA	TGCGCCAGCAGCCAATCTAGACTGGATAATTCACCCCTCCACTTT	CASSQSRLDNSPLHF
TRBV5-1	TRBJ1-1	NA	NA	TGCGCCAGCAGCTTGGAAGACTTAAGCCCCAGGGCTGAAGCTTTCTTT	CASSLEDLSPRAEAFF
TRBV5-1	TRBJ1-4	NA	NA	TGCGCCAGCAGCTCCACATCAACTAATGAAAAACTGTTTTTT	CASSSTSTNEKLFF
TRBV19	TRBJ2-7	NA	NA	TGTGCCAGTAGTATACAGGGCACCTACGAGCAGTACTTC	CASSIQGTYEQYF
TRBV7-6	TRBJ1-6	NA	NA	TGTGCCAGCAGCTTAGCGCCGGGGGTCTCCTATAATTCACCCCTCCACTTT	CASSLAPGVSYNSPLHF
TRBV6-5	TRBJ2-7	NA	TRBD2	TGTGCCAGCGGCGGGAGTACCTACGAGCAGTACTTC	CASGGSTYEQYF
TRBV5-6	TRBJ2-6	few	NA	TGTGCCAGCAGGGGATTGGGGGGCTCTGGGGCCAACGTCCTGACTTTC	CASRGLGGSGANVLTF
TRBV7-3	TRBJ2-3	NA	NA	TGTGCCAGCAGCTTAGGGGCCAGTATCGCAGATACGCAGTATTTT	CASSLGASIADTQYF
TRBV5-1	TRBJ1-3	few	NA	TGCGCCAGCAGCTTGGACACGGGGGACTCTGGAAACACCATATATTTT	CASSLDTGDSGNTIYF
TRBV5-1	TRBJ2-1	NA	TRBD1	TGCGCCAGCAGCTTGGACAGGGGGATCGATGAGCAGTTCTTC	CASSLDRGIDEQFF
TRBV5-1	TRBJ1-2	NA	TRBD1	TGCGCCAGCAGGAACAGGGGGGGCGGGGGACGAGACTATGGCTACACCTTC	CASRNRGGGGRDYGYTF
TRBV6-5	TRBJ1-1	NA	NA	TGTGCCAGCAGCCGCAAGCGGGGTGCTTTCTTT	CASSRKRGAFF
TRBV7-3	TRBJ2-5	NA	NA	TGTGCCAGCAGCCACGGGCGGGGAGGATGGGAGACCCAGTACTTC	CASSHGRGGWETQYF
TRBV19	TRBJ2-7	NA	TRBD1	TGTGCCAGTAGTCCCCCCCTTGGACAGGGGCCGTCCTACGAGCAGTACTTC	CASSPPLGQGPSYEQYF
TRBV7-3	TRBJ2-2	NA	NA	TGTGCCAGCAGCTCCCGGTACCTTGGGGAGCTGTTTTTT	CASSSRYLGELFF
TRBV25-1	TRBJ2-1	few	NA	TGTGCCAGCAGCCTGGACAGCGTCGAAGAGCCCTACAATGAGCAGTTCTTC	CASSLDSVEEPYNEQFF
TRBV5-1	TRBJ2-7	NA	NA	TGCGCCAGCAGCGTACCCCCGGACGGGGGTAACTACGAGCAGTACTTC	CASSVPPDGGNYEQYF
TRBV5-1	TRBJ2-7	NA	TRBD1	TGCGCCAGCAGCGGGGGACAGGACTACGAGCAGTACTTC	CASSGGQDYEQYF
TRBV6-5	TRBJ2-2	NA	TRBD1	TGTGCCAGCAGACGGGACAGGGTCCCCACCGGGGAGCTGTTTTTT	CASRRDRVPTGELFF